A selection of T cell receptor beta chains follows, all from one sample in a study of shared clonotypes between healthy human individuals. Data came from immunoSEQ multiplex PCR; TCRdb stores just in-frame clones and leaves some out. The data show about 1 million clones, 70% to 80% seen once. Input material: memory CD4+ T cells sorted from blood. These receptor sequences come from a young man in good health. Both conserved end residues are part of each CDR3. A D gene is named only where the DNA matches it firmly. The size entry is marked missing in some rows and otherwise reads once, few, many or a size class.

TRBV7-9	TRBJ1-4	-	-	CASTRRAVSATNEKLFF	TGTGCCAGCACCCGTAGGGCCGTCTCGGCAACTAATGAAAAACTGTTTTTT
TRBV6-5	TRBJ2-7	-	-	CASRTRRSYEQYF	TGTGCCAGCAGGACGAGGCGGTCCTACGAGCAGTACTTC
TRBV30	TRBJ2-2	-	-	CASASDKTTTELFF	TGTGCCTCGGCTAGCGACAAAACTACGACGGAGCTGTTTTTT
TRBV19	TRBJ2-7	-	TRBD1	CASSSRQGLAYEQYF	TGTGCCAGTAGTAGCCGACAGGGTCTCGCCTACGAGCAGTACTTC
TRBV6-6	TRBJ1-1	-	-	CASSYEGSLAFF	TGTGCCAGCAGTTACGAGGGTAGTCTAGCTTTCTTT
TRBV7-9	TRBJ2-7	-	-	CASSFGGSIRGGQYF	TGTGCCAGCAGCTTCGGGGGATCAATCAGGGGAGGGCAGTACTTC
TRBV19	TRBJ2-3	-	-	CASSIDKATAGDTQYF	TGTGCCAGTAGTATAGACAAGGCGACAGCGGGAGATACGCAGTATTTT
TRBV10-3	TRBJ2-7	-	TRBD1	CATGTGLTYEQYF	TGTGCCACCGGGACAGGGCTTACCTACGAGCAGTACTTC
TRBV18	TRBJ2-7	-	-	CASSVDNPYEQYF	TGTGCCAGCTCAGTGGACAACCCCTACGAGCAGTACTTC
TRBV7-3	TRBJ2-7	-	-	CASSIGQTYEQYF	TGTGCCAGCAGCATAGGACAAACCTACGAGCAGTACTTC
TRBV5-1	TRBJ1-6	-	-	CASSLRRQDGSYNSPLHF	TGCGCCAGCAGCTTGCGAAGACAGGACGGCTCCTATAATTCACCCCTCCACTTT
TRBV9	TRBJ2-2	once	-	CASSVLQTNTGELFF	TGTGCCAGCAGCGTACTCCAGACGAACACCGGGGAGCTGTTTTTT
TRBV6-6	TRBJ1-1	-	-	CASSWGGLAGTEAFF	TGTGCCAGCAGTTGGGGGGGACTTGCGGGCACTGAAGCTTTCTTT
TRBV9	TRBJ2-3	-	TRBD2	CASSSPGLAGVTDTQYF	TGTGCCAGCAGCTCCCCGGGACTAGCGGGAGTTACAGATACGCAGTATTTT
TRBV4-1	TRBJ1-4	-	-	CASRPYVDRNEKLFF	TGCGCCAGCAGACCCTATGTAGATCGAAATGAAAAACTGTTTTTT
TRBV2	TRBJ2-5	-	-	CASSEGIGPSTQYF	TGTGCCAGCAGTGAAGGTATAGGCCCTTCGACCCAGTACTTC
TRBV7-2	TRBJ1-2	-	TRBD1	CASSLAGGRGVIYGYTF	TGTGCCAGCAGCTTAGCGGGTGGCAGGGGGGTGATCTATGGCTACACCTTC
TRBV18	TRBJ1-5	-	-	CASSLYSNQPQHF	TGTGCCAGCTCCCTATATAGCAATCAGCCCCAGCATTTT
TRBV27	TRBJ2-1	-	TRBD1	CASTTGDSFNEQFF	TGTGCCAGCACTACAGGGGATAGTTTTAATGAGCAGTTCTTC
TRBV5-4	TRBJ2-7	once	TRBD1	CASSPGTGLYEQYF	TGTGCCAGCAGCCCGGGGACAGGACTATACGAGCAGTACTTC
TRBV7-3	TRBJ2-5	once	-	CASSLDGRQETQYF	TGTGCCAGCAGCTTAGACGGGAGACAGGAGACCCAGTACTTC
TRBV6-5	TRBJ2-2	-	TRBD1	CASTDRGGAGELFF	TGTGCCAGCACCGACAGGGGCGGCGCCGGGGAGCTGTTTTTT